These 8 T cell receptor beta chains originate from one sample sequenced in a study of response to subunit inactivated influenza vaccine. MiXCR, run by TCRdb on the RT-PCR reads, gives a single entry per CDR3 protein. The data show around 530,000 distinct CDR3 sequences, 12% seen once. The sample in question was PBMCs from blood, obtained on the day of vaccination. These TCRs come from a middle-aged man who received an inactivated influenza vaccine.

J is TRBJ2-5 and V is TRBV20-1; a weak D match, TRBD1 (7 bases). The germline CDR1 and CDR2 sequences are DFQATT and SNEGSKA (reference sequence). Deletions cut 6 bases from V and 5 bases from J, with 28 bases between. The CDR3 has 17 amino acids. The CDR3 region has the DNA TGCAGTGCCAACAACCCCAATTCCCCGACAGGGAGGGAGACCCAGTACTTC. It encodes CSANNPNSPTGRETQYF.

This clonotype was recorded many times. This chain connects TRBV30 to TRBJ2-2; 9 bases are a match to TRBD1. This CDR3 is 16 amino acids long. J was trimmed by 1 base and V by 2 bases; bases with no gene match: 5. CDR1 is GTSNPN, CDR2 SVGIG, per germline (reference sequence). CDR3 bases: TGTGCCTGGAGTAGTTGGGGACAGGGGAACACCGGGGAGCTGTTTTTT. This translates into CAWSSWGQGNTGELFF.

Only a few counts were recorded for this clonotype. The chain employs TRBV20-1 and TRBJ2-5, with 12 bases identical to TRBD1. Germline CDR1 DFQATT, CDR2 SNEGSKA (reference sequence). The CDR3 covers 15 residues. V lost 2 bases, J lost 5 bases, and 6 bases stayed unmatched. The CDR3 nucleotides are TGCAGTGCTAGACCGGGACAGGGGGCCCGGGAGACCCAGTACTTC. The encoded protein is CSARPGQGARETQYF.

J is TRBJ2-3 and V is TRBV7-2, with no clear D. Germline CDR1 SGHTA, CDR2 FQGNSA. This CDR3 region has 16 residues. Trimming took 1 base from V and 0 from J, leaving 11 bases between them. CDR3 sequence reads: CASSLVGLASTDTQYF. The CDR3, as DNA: TGTGCCAGCAGCTTAGTTGGGTTGGCGAGCACAGATACGCAGTATTTT.

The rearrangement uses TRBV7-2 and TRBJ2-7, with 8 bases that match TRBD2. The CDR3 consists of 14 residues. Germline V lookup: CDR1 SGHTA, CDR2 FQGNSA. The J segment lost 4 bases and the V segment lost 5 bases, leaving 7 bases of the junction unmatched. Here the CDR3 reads CASSPMTSAYEQYF. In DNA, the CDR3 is TGTGCCAGCAGCCCTATGACTAGCGCGTACGAGCAGTACTTC.

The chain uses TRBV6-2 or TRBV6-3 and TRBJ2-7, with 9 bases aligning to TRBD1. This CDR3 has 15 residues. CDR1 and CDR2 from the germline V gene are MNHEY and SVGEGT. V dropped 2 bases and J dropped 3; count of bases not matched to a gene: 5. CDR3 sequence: CASSYPSGQGYEQYF. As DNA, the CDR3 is TGTGCCAGCAGTTACCCTTCGGGACAGGGCTACGAGCAGTACTTC.

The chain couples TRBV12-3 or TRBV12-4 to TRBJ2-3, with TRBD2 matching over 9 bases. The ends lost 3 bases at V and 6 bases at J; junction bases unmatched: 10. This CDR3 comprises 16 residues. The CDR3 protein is CASSFRPSGVGDTQYF. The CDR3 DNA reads TGTGCCAGCAGTTTCCGGCCTAGCGGGGTTGGGGATACGCAGTATTTT.

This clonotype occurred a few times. Here the CDR3 DNA reads TGTGCCAGCACGTTTAGGTCCGTTAGCGGCCAAGAGACCCAGTACTTC. Translation gives CASTFRSVSGQETQYF. The genes are TRBV12-3 or TRBV12-4 and TRBJ2-5; D might be TRBD2 (6 bases). The CDR3 is made up of 16 amino acids. V lost 7 bases to trimming and J lost 1 base, with 19 bases between them.